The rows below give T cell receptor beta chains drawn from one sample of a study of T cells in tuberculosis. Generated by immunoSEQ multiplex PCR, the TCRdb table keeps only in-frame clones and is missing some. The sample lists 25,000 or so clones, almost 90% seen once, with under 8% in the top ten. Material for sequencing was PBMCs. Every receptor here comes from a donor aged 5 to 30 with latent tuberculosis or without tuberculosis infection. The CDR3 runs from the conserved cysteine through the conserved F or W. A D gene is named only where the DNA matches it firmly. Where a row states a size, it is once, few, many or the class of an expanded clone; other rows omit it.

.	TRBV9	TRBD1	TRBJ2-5	CASSGSGGRETQYF	TGTGCCAGCAGCGGCTCAGGGGGTCGGGAGACCCAGTACTTC
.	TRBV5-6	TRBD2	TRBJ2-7	CASSLLAGGRPYF	TGTGCCAGCAGCTTGCTAGCGGGGGGCCGTCCGTACTTC
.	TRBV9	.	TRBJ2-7	CASSAGVVNEQYF	TGTGCCAGCAGCGCCGGGGTGGTCAACGAGCAGTACTTC
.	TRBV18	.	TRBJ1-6	CASSLAGGDNSPLHF	TGTGCCAGCTCACTCGCCGGAGGGGATAATTCACCCCTCCACTTT
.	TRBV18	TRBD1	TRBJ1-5	CASSPGTGGNQPQHF	TGTGCCAGCTCACCCGGGACAGGGGGCAATCAGCCCCAGCATTTT
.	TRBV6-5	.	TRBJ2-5	CASSYRSVAETQYF	TGTGCCAGCAGTTACCGCTCAGTCGCAGAGACCCAGTACTTC
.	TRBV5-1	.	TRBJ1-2	CASSESGRANYGYTF	TGCGCCAGCAGCGAATCAGGGAGGGCTAACTATGGCTACACCTTC
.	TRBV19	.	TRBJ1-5	CASSVVGESNQPQHF	TGTGCCAGTAGTGTAGTGGGAGAGAGCAATCAGCCCCAGCATTTT
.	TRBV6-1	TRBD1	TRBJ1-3	CASSAGQGQGGSGNTIYF	TGTGCCAGCAGTGCGGGACAGGGTCAGGGGGGCTCTGGAAACACCATATATTTT
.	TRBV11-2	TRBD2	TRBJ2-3	CASSLDLVAGAITDTQYF	TGTGCCAGCAGCTTAGATCTGGTAGCGGGGGCCATCACAGATACGCAGTATTTT
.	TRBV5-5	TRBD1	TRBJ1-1	CASSFTPGQKNTEAFF	TGTGCCAGCAGCTTCACCCCGGGACAGAAGAACACTGAAGCTTTCTTT
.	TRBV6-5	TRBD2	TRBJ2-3	CASSSGSGGAGDTQYF	TGTGCCAGCAGTTCTGGTAGCGGGGGGGCTGGAGATACGCAGTATTTT
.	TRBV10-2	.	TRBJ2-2	CASSSRQRTMNTGELFF	TGCGCCAGCAGTAGTAGACAGCGGACTATGAACACCGGGGAGCTGTTTTTT
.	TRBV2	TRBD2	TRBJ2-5	CASSGRLAGETQYF	TGTGCCAGCAGTGGACGACTAGCAGGAGAGACCCAGTACTTC
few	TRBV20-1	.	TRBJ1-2	CSADSNYGYTF	TGCAGTGCGGACTCTAACTATGGCTACACCTTC
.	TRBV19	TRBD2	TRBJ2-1	CASSLTSGGFNEQFF	TGTGCCAGTAGTTTGACTAGCGGGGGTTTTAATGAGCAGTTCTTC
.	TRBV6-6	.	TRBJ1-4	CASRGTVINEKLFF	TGTGCCAGCAGGGGGACTGTGATTAATGAAAAACTGTTTTTT
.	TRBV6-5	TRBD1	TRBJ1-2	CASRPDRGPYGYTF	TGTGCCAGCAGACCCGACAGGGGCCCTTATGGCTACACCTTC
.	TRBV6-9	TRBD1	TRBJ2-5	CASSNGTGGLETQYF	TGTGCCAGCAGTAACGGGACAGGGGGCCTAGAGACCCAGTACTTC
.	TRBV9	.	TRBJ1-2	CASSVSAGVYGYTF	TGTGCCAGCAGCGTAAGTGCAGGGGTGTATGGCTACACCTTC
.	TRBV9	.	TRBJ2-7	CASSPEADNYEQYF	TGTGCCAGCAGTCCCGAGGCGGACAACTACGAGCAGTACTTC
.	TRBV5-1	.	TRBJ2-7	CASSLAEKTGFGGYQYEQYF	TGCGCCAGCAGCTTGGCCGAGAAAACCGGGTTCGGGGGATACCAGTACGAGCAGTACTTC
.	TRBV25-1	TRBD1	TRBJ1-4	CASRDRVNEKLFF	TGTGCCAGCAGGGACAGGGTCAATGAAAAACTGTTTTTT
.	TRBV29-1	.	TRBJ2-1	CSVEGGDGSYNEQFF	TGCAGCGTTGAAGGGGGGGACGGCAGCTACAATGAGCAGTTCTTC
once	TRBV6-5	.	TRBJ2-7	CASSGRQYHEQYF	TGTGCCAGCAGTGGCCGACAGTACCACGAGCAGTACTTC
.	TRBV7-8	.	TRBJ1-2	CASSPETAARVGYTF	TGTGCCAGCAGCCCCGAAACGGCAGCGAGAGTCGGCTACACCTTC
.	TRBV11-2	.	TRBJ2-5	CASRSTREETQYF	TGTGCCAGCAGGTCTACTAGAGAAGAGACCCAGTACTTC
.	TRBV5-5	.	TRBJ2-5	CASSSTRTSETQYF	TGTGCCAGCAGCTCGACTCGGACATCAGAGACCCAGTACTTC
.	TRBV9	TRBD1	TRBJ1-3	CASSPRQGENTIYF	TGTGCCAGCAGCCCCAGACAGGGCGAAAACACCATATATTTT
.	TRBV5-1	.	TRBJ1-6	CASSLNLQGRSGSPLHF	TGCGCCAGCAGCTTAAACTTACAGGGAAGAAGTGGTTCACCCCTCCACTTT
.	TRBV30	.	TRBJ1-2	CAWRHLYGYTF	TGTGCCTGGAGACATCTCTATGGCTACACCTTC
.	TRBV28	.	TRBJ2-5	CASSLIILSGLQETQYF	TGTGCCAGCAGTTTAATCATCCTCAGTGGGCTGCAAGAGACCCAGTACTTC
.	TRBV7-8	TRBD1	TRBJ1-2	CASSFTKSKQAKGGGYTF	TGTGCCAGCAGCTTCACCAAATCCAAACAGGCGAAAGGGGGCGGCTACACCTTC
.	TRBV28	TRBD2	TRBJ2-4	CASSGGNIQYF	TGTGCCAGTTCGGGGGGAAACATTCAGTACTTC
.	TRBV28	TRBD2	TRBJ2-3	CASSLWTSGATDTQYF	TGTGCCAGCAGTTTATGGACTAGCGGAGCCACAGATACGCAGTATTTT
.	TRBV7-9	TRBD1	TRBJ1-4	CASSLRGQGDEKLFF	TGTGCCAGCAGCTTAAGGGGGCAGGGGGATGAAAAACTGTTTTTT
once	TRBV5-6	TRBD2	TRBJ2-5	CASSLAGAYQETQYF	TGTGCCAGCAGCCTAGCGGGGGCCTACCAAGAGACCCAGTACTTC
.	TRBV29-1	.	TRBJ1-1	CSAANSRLNTEAFF	TGCAGCGCGGCCAACAGCCGACTGAACACTGAAGCTTTCTTT
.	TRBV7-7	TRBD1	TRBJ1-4	CASSPDRVNEKLFF	TGTGCCAGCAGTCCCGACAGGGTAAATGAAAAACTGTTTTTT